The sample holds a few counts of the clone carrying this T cell receptor beta chain. Its antigen is currently unknown. The gene names here belong to mouse. From the germline J gene comes the end of the CDR3, since the read stops 1 residue before it. Germline lookup yields CDR1 SGHLS and CDR2 HYDKME. The CDR3 has 14 amino acids. V was pared by 0 bases and J by 2 bases, with 8 bases between. Assay: immunoSEQ multiplex PCR; the TCRdb copy retains only in-frame clones and omits some. The data show about 5,500 clones, 40% to 60% seen once. The data are from a study of tissue T cells after allogeneic stem cell transplantation. General study results and limits: Shared clones across patients were few; motif clustering revealed tissue-specific shared signatures. Anatomically similar tissues had similar TCR repertoires within each patient. Alloreactivity or antigen specificity of tissue TCRs was not determined; some clones might be host cells. Tissue-detected TCR repertoire was only partly captured by blood and spleen T cells.

Described time point: mouse harvest day 7 after allogeneic transplant. Mouse grafts combined 10^7 T-cell-depleted bone marrow cells with 10^6 splenic CD5+ T cells. The chain has TRBV12-2 and TRBJ2-5; D might be TRBD1 or TRBD2, each matching 5 bases. Input material: gut tissue. This TCR came from a female BALB/c mouse given C57BL/6 T cells with graft-versus-host disease after an allogeneic hematopoietic cell transplant. The DNA read from the CDR3 is TGTGCCAGCTCTCTCGACGGGGGCCAAGACACCCAGTAC. Amino acid sequence: CASSLDGGQDTQY. The complete CDR3 reads CASSLDGGQDTQYF.